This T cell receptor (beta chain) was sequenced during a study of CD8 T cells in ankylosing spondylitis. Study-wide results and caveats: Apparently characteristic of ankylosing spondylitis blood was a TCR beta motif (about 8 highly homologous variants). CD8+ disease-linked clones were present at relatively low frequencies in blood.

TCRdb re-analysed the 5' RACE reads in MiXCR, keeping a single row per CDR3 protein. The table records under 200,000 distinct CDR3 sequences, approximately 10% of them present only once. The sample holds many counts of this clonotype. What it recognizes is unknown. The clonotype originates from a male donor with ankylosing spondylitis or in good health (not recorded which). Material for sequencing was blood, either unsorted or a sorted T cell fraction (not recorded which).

The CDR3 spells CASSLDIGQSGNTIYF. CDR3 bases: TGTGCCAGCAGCTTAGATATCGGACAGTCTGGAAACACCATATATTTT. The J gene is TRBJ1-3, the V gene TRBV7-8; the D gene is possibly TRBD1 (6 bases). CDR3 length: 16 residues. V was clipped by 1 base and J by 1 base, with 11 bases between them. Germline CDR1 SGHVS, CDR2 FQNEAQ.